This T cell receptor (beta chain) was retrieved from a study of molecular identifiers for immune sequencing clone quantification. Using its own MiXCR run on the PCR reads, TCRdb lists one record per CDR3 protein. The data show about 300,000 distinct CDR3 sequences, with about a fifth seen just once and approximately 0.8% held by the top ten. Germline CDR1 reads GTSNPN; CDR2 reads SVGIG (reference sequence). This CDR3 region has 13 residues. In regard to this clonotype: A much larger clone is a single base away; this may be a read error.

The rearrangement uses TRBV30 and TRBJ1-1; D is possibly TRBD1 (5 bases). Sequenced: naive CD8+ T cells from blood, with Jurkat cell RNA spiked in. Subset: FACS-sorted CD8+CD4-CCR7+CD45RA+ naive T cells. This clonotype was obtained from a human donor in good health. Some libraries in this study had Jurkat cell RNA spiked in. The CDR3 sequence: CAWSPGGLTEASF. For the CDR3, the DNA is TGTGCCTGGAGTCCGGGGGGGTTAACTGAAGCTTCCTTT.